Reported below is one T cell receptor (beta chain). Its antigen is not identified. The data were obtained in a study of T cell responses to AZD1222 COVID-19 vaccine. Doses given second, at about 4 or about 12 weeks, were pooled. Study observations and caveats: Targets within unmutated variant regions were reportedly found for nearly half of spike-specific TCRs. Donors, mostly white British, included more females; clonal diversity was possibly underestimated. Spike-wide vaccine-associated CD4 TCRs dominated at 160-218 and 743-854.

TCRdb keeps only in-frame clones here, not all; method: immunoSEQ multiplex PCR. The sample carries about 77,000 clones, approximately 92% recorded once. Deletions cut 7 bases from V and 7 bases from J, with 16 bases between. Per germline, CDR1 WSHSY and CDR2 SAAADI. The length of the CDR3 is 13 residues. The TCR originated in an adult who received the AZD1222 COVID-19 vaccine. This specimen was peripheral blood, taken 28 days after the second AZD1222 dose. This chain connects TRBV10-2 to TRBJ1-1; D unresolved. CDR3 loop: CASMATTTVEAFF. CDR3 nucleotides: TGCGCCAGCATGGCAACAACAACGGTTGAAGCTTTCTTT.